The rows below give T cell receptor beta chains drawn from one sample of a study of blood T cell repertoires in COVID-19. Assay: immunoSEQ multiplex PCR; the TCRdb copy retains only in-frame clones and omits some. The data show 100,000 or so clones, around 79% seen once. What was sequenced was peripheral blood. The receptors were sampled from a human donor in a cohort sampled during active COVID-19. CDR3s include the opening cysteine and the closing phenylalanine or tryptophan. The D gene is left open where the match is weak.

D gene,J gene,V gene,CDR3 DNA,CDR3 protein
NA,TRBJ2-3,TRBV5-4,TGTGCCAGCAGCGGAGGGGCAGCCACAGATACGCAGTATTTT,CASSGGAATDTQYF
NA,TRBJ2-2,TRBV5-5,TGTGCCAGCAGCTGGGAGCGGATGACCGGGGAGCTGTTTTTT,CASSWERMTGELFF
NA,TRBJ2-3,TRBV10-3,TGTGCCATCAGGGTGGCAAGCACAGATACGCAGTATTTT,CAIRVASTDTQYF
NA,TRBJ2-4,TRBV14,TGTGCCAGCAGCCAAGATGTCGGACTAAGCCTTCGAAACATTCAGTACTTC,CASSQDVGLSLRNIQYF
TRBD2,TRBJ2-6,TRBV5-6,TGTGCCAGCAGCCCCCAACTAGCGTACATCTCTGGGGCCAACGTCCTGACTTTC,CASSPQLAYISGANVLTF
TRBD2,TRBJ2-1,TRBV4-3,TGCGCCAGCAGCCAAGAATGGACTAGCGGGTACAATGAGCAGTTCTTC,CASSQEWTSGYNEQFF
NA,TRBJ2-7,TRBV7-2,TGTGCCAGCAGCTTGGGCAGGGCCAACGAGCAGTACTTC,CASSLGRANEQYF
TRBD1,TRBJ1-1,TRBV15,TGTGCCACCAGAGCGCCGGGACAGGGAAGAGCTTTCTTT,CATRAPGQGRAFF
TRBD2,TRBJ2-1,TRBV4-2,TGTGCCAGCAGCCAAGTACTAGCGGGTAACAATGAGCAGTTCTTC,CASSQVLAGNNEQFF
TRBD2,TRBJ2-7,TRBV18,TGTGCCAGCTCACGGAGCGGGGAAACCTACGAGCAGTACTTC,CASSRSGETYEQYF
TRBD2,TRBJ2-7,TRBV3-1/TRBV3-2,TGTGCCAGCAGCCACGGACTAGCGGGGGTCGAGCAGTACTTC,CASSHGLAGVEQYF